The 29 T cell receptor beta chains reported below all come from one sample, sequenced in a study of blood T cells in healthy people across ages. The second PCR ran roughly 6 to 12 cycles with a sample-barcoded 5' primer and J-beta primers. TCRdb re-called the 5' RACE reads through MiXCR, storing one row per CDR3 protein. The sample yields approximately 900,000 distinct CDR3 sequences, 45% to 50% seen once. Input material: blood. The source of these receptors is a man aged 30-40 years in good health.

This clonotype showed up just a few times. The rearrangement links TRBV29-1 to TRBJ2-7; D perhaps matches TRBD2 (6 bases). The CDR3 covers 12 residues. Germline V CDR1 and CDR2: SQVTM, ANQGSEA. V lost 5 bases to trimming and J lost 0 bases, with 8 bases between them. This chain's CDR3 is CSVTGDSYEQYF. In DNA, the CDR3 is TGCAGCGTTACGGGGGACTCCTACGAGCAGTACTTC.

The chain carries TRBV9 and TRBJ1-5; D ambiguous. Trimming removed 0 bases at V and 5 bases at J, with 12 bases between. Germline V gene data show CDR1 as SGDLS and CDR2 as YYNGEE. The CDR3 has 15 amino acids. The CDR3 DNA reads TGTGCCAGCAGCGTAGGTGGTTTCGGTTATCAGCCCCAGCATTTT. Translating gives CASSVGGFGYQPQHF. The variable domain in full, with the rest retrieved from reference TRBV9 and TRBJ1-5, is DSGVTQTPKHLITATGQRVTLRCSPRSGDLSVYWYQQSLDQGLQFLIQYYNGEERAKGNILERFSAQQFPDLHSELNLSSLELGDSALYFCASSVGGFGYQPQHFGDGTRLSIL.

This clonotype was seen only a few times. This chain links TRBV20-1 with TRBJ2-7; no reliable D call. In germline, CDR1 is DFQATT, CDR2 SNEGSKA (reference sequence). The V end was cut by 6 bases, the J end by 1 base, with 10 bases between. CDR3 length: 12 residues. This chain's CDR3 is CSAPVPSYEQYF. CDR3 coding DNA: TGCAGTGCCCCGGTTCCTTCCTACGAGCAGTACTTC.

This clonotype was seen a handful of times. In DNA form, the CDR3 reads TGCAGCGTCGGAGCGTTTAACTATGGCTACACCTTC. Amino acids: CSVGAFNYGYTF. The J gene is TRBJ1-2, the V gene TRBV29-1, with D hard to call. The length of the CDR3 is 12 residues. The V end was cut by 6 bases, the J end by 1 base, with 9 bases between. Germline CDR1 is SQVTM and CDR2 is ANQGSEA.

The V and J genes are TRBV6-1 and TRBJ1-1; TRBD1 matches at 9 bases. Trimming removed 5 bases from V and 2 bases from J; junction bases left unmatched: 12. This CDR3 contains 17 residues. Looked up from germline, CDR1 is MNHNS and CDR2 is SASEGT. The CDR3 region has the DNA TGTGCCAGCAGTCAAACCTCGACAGGGGGGGCTAACACTGAAGCTTTCTTT. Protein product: CASSQTSTGGANTEAFF.

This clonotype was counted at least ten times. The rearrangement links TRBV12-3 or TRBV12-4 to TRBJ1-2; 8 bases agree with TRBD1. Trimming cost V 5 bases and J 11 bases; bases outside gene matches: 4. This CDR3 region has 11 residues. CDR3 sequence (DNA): TGTGCCAGCAGTCTCGGACAGGGATACACCTTC. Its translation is CASSLGQGYTF.

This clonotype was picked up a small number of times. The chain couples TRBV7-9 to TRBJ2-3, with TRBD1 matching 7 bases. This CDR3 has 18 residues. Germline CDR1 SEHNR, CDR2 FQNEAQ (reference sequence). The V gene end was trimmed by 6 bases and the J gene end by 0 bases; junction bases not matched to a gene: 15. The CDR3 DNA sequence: TGTGCCAGCAGAGAGACCGGGACAGCGGTTACTAGCACAGATACGCAGTATTTT. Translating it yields CASRETGTAVTSTDTQYF.

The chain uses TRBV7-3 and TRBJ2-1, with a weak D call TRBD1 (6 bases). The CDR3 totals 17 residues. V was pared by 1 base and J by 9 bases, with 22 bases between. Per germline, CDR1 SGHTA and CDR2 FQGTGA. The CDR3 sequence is CASSLKPPTTGRAEQFF. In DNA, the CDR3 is TGTGCCAGCAGCTTAAAACCCCCGACTACAGGGCGAGCTGAGCAGTTCTTC. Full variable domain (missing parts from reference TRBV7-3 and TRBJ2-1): GAGVSQTPSNKVTEKGKYVELRCDPISGHTALYWYRQSLGQGPEFLIYFQGTGAADDSGLPNDRFFAVRPEGSVSTLKIQRTERGDSAVYLCASSLKPPTTGRAEQFFGPGTRLTVL.

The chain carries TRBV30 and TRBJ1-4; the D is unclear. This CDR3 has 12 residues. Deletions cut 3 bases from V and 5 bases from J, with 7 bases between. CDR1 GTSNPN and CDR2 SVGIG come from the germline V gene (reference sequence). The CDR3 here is CAWRWGNEKLFF. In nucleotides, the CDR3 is TGTGCCTGGAGATGGGGAAATGAAAAACTGTTTTTT.

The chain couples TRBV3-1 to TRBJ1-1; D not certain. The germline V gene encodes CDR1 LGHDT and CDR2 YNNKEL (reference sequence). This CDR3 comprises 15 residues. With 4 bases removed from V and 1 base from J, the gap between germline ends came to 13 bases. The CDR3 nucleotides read TGTGCCAGCAGCCTCCACATCGACACGAACACTGAAGCTTTCTTT. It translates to CASSLHIDTNTEAFF. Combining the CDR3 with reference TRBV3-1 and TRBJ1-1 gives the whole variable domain DTAVSQTPKYLVTQMGNDKSIKCEQNLGHDTMYWYKQDSKKFLKIMFSYNNKELIINETVPNRFSPKSPDKAHLNLHINSLELGDSAVYFCASSLHIDTNTEAFFGQGTRLTVV.

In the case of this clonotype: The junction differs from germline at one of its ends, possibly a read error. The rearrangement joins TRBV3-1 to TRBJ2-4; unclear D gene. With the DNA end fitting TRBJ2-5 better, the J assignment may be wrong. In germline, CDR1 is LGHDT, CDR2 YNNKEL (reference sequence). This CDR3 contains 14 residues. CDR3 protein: CACSHSDDGETQYF. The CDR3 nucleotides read TGTGCCTGCAGCCATTCCGACGATGGGGAGACCCAGTACTTC.

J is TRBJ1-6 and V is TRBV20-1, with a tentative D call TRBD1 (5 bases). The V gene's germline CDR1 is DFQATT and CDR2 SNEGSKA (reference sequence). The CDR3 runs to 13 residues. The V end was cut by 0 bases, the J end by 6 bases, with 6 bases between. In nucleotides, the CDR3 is TGCAGTGCTAGAGAAGGGGTTAATTCACCCCTCCACTTT. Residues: CSAREGVNSPLHF.

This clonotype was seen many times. The CDR3: CASGRVAAQETQYF. The CDR3 DNA follows: TGTGCCAGCGGCAGGGTGGCAGCTCAAGAGACCCAGTACTTC. V is TRBV2 and J is TRBJ2-5, with TRBD1 as a possible D gene (5 bases). V gave up 8 bases and J gave up 2 bases, with 15 bases separating them. There are 14 residues in the CDR3. Germline values: CDR1 SNHLY, CDR2 FYNNEI.

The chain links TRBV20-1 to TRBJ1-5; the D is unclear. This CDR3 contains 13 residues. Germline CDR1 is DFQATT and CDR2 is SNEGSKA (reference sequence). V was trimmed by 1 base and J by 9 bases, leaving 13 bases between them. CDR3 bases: TGCAGTGCTAGAGGAGAAGGTCCCCGGCCCCAGCATTTT. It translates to CSARGEGPRPQHF.

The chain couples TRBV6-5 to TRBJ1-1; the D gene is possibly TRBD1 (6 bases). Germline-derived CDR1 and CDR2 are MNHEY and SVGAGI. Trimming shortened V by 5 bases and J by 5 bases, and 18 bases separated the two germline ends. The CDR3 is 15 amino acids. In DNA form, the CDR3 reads TGTGCCAGCAGTAGAGGGGGTTTCCCCTTAACTGAAGCTTTCTTT. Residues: CASSRGGFPLTEAFF.

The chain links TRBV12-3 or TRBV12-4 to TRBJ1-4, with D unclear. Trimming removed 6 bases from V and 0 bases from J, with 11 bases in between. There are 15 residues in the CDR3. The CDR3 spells CASRWVRTTNEKLFF. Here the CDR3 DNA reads TGTGCCAGCAGGTGGGTACGGACAACTAATGAAAAACTGTTTTTT.

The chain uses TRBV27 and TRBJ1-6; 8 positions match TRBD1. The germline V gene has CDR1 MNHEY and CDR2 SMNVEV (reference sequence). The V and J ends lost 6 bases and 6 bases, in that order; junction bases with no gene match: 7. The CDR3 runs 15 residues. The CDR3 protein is CASRRGTGFNSPLHF. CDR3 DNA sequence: TGTGCCAGCAGGAGAGGGACAGGATTTAATTCACCCCTCCACTTT.

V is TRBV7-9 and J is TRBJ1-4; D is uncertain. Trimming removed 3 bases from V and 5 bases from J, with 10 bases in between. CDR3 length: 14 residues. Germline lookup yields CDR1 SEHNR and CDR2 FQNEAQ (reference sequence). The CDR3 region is CASSFLVGNEKLFF. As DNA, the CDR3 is TGTGCCAGCAGCTTTCTTGTCGGGAATGAAAAACTGTTTTTT.

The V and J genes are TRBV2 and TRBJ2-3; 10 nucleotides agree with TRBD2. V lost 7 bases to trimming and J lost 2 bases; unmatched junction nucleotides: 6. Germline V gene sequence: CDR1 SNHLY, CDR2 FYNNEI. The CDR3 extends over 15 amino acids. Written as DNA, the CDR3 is TGTGCCAGCATAGATAGCGGGGGGCACACAGATACGCAGTATTTT. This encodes CASIDSGGHTDTQYF.

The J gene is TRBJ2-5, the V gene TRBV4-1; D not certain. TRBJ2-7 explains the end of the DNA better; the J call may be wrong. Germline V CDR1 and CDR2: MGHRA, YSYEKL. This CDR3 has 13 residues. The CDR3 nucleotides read TGCGCCAGCAGCCAAGTAGACGGGTTCGAGCAGTACTTC. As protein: CASSQVDGFEQYF.

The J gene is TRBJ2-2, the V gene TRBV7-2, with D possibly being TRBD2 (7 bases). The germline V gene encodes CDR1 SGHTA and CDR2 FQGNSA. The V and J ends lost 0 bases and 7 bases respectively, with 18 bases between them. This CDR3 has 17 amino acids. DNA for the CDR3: TGTGCCAGCAGCTTAGCCCTCGGGGGGCGCATCAGCGGGGAGCTGTTTTTT. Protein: CASSLALGGRISGELFF.

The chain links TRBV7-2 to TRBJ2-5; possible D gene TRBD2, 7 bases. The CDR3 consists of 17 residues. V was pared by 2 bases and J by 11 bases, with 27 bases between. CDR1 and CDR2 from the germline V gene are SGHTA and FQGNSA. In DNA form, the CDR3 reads TGTGCCAGCAGCTTACTCGCGGGGGCCCCCGCGAGCAATGAGCAGTACTTC. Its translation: CASSLLAGAPASNEQYF.

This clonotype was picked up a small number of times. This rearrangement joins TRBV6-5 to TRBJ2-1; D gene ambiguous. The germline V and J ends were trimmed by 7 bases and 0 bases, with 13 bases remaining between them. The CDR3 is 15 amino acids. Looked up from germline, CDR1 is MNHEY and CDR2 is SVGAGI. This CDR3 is CASTLGASSYNEQFF. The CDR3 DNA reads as TGTGCCAGCACCCTAGGTGCCTCCTCCTACAATGAGCAGTTCTTC.

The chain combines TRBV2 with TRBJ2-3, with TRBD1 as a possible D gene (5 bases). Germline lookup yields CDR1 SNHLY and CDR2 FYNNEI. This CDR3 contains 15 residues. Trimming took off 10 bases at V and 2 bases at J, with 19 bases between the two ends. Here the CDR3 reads CATKALGVNTDTQYF. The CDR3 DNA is TGTGCCACCAAAGCCCTAGGGGTGAACACAGATACGCAGTATTTT.

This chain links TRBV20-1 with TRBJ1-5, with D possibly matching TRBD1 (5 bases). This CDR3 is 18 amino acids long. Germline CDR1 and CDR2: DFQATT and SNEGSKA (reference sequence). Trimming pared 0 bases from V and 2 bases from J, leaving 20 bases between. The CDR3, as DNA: TGCAGTGCTAGAGAATCGGTGGCGGCGGGGACGGGCAATCAGCCCCAGCATTTT. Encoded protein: CSARESVAAGTGNQPQHF.

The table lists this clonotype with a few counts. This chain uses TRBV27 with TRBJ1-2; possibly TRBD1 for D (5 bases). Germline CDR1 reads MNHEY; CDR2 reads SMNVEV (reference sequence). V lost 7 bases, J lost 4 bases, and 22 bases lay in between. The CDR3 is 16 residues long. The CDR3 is CASTTIQGAGTYGYTF. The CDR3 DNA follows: TGTGCCAGCACCACTATCCAAGGGGCCGGGACCTATGGCTACACCTTC.

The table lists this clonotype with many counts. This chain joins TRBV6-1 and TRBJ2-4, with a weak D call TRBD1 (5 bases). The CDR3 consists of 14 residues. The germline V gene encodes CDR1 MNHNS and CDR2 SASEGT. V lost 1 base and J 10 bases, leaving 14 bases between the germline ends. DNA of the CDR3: TGTGCCAGCAGTGAAGAGGCACGGACAAGGATTCAGTACTTC. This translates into CASSEEARTRIQYF.

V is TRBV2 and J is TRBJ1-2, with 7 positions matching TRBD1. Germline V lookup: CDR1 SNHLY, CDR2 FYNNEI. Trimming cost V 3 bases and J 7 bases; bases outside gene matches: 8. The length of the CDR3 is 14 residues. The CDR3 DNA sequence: TGTGCCAGCAGTGAGTTAGGGGGCGCCCTTGGCTACACCTTC. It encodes CASSELGGALGYTF.

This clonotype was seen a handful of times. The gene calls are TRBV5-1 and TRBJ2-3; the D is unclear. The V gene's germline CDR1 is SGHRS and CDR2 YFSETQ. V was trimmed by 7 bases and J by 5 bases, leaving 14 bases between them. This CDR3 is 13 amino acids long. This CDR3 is CASRTGRGDTQYF. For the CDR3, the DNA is TGCGCCAGCCGTACTGGGCGAGGAGATACGCAGTATTTT.